These 10 T cell receptor beta chains were all obtained from the same sample, sequenced in a study of blood T cell repertoires in COVID-19. Libraries were prepared by immunoSEQ multiplex PCR; TCRdb keeps only in-frame clonotypes and omits some of them. The sample includes over 20,000 clones, 65% to 85% of them seen just once. Sequencing was done on a sample of peripheral blood. Receptors were obtained from a middle-aged man with COVID-19, enrolled during active disease.

The V and J genes are TRBV7-3 and TRBJ1-2; TRBD1 matches at 7 bases. CDR1 SGHTA and CDR2 FQGTGA come from the germline V gene. V lost 1 base and J lost 3; bases outside the gene matches: 5. This CDR3 is 15 amino acids long. The CDR3 sequence is CASSLIGQGDYGYTF. In DNA form, the CDR3 reads TGTGCCAGCAGCTTAATAGGCCAGGGGGACTATGGCTACACCTTC.

The CDR3 region is CASSPGTAYSNQPQHF. The CDR3 DNA reads TGTGCCAGCTCACCCGGGACAGCCTATAGCAATCAGCCCCAGCATTTT. The J gene is TRBJ1-5, the V gene TRBV5-5, with 7 bases matching TRBD1. Losses at the gene ends were 7 bases for V and 0 bases for J; bases not matched to a gene: 10. From germline, CDR1 is SGHKS and CDR2 YYEKEE (reference sequence). This CDR3 has 16 residues. Using reference TRBV5-5 and TRBJ1-5 for the parts outside the CDR3, the full variable domain is DAGVTQSPTHLIKTRGQQVTLRCSPISGHKSVSWYQQVLGQGPQFIFQYYEKEERGRGNFPDRFSARQFPNYSSELNVNALLLGDSALYLCASSPGTAYSNQPQHFGDGTRLSIL.

The chain links TRBV6-5 to TRBJ2-7, with TRBD2 identical over 7 bases. V shed 5 bases, J shed 4 bases, and the junction held 8 bases outside the gene matches. Germline loops: CDR1 MNHEY, CDR2 SVGAGI. The CDR3 has 14 residues. DNA for the CDR3: TGTGCCAGCAGTCCGTCTAGCGGCTTATACGAGCAGTACTTC. Amino acid sequence: CASSPSSGLYEQYF.

By its share, this clone is medium-sized (0.01 to 0.1%). This chain connects TRBV19 to TRBJ2-1, with 11 bases fitting TRBD2. The CDR3 is 15 residues long. Per germline, CDR1 LNHDA and CDR2 SQIVND (reference sequence). V trimming: 5 bases; J trimming: 7 bases; junction bases outside the gene matches: 7. CDR3 nucleotide sequence: TGTGCCAGTAGTTTTAGCGGGGGGGCTGTAAATGAGCAGTTCTTC. The encoded protein is CASSFSGGAVNEQFF.

This clone was detected a few times. This chain joins TRBV9 and TRBJ1-6, with D possibly matching TRBD1 (6 bases). The CDR3 consists of 18 residues. Germline CDR1 and CDR2: SGDLS and YYNGEE. The V end lost 0 bases, the J end lost 10 bases, and 23 bases lay between the germline ends. CDR3 bases: TGTGCCAGCAGCGTAGCCTCATACGAGGTGGGGGGGCGATCACCCCTCCACTTT. It is translated as CASSVASYEVGGRSPLHF.

The chain is built from TRBV6-5 and TRBJ2-5, with a tentative D call TRBD2 (6 bases). Trimming shortened V by 10 bases and J by 1 base, and 13 bases separated the two germline ends. Germline CDR1 and CDR2: MNHEY and SVGAGI. CDR3 length: 13 amino acids. CDR3 sequence (DNA): TGTGCCACTCGTCGGAGGGTCCAAGAGACCCAGTACTTC. Protein product: CATRRRVQETQYF.

The chain is built from TRBV28 and TRBJ1-1, with D uncertain. Per germline, CDR1 MDHEN and CDR2 SYDVKM. With 5 bases removed from V and 1 base from J, the gap between germline ends came to 11 bases. This CDR3 is 14 amino acids long. The CDR3 reads CASSMAGSNTEAFF. Here the CDR3 DNA reads TGTGCCAGCAGTATGGCGGGGTCGAACACTGAAGCTTTCTTT.

V is TRBV5-1 and J is TRBJ2-3; TRBD2 matches 8 bases. CDR3 length: 15 residues. The germline CDR1 and CDR2 sequences are SGHRS and YFSETQ. With V trimmed by 5 bases and J by 1 base, 6 bases remained unmatched. CDR3 region: CASRSGTRGTDTQYF. DNA of the CDR3: TGCGCCAGCAGGTCCGGGACTAGAGGCACAGATACGCAGTATTTT.

In nucleotides, the CDR3 is TGTGCCAGCAGTGAAGGTGTTGGTCAGACAGTCGATTCACCCCTCCACTTT. Its translation is CASSEGVGQTVDSPLHF. The chain joins TRBV6-1 to TRBJ1-6, with D possibly matching TRBD1 (5 bases). The germline gives CDR1 MNHNS, CDR2 SASEGT. CDR3 length: 17 amino acids. Between the trimmed V and J ends, which lost 1 base and 8 bases, there was a span of 18 bases.

This clone occurred once. In DNA, the CDR3 is TGTGCCAGCAGCAAAGGACTAGCTCACAATGAGCAGTTCTTC. Protein product: CASSKGLAHNEQFF. This chain uses TRBV7-3 with TRBJ2-1; 8 bases agree with TRBD2. Germline V gene lookup returns CDR1 SGHTA and CDR2 FQGTGA. J was trimmed by 5 bases and V by 5 bases; bases with no gene match: 5. The CDR3 is 14 residues long.